Listed here are 15 T cell receptor beta chains from one sample, sequenced in a study of T cells in Graves' hyperthyroidism and ophthalmopathy. Using RNA transcripts as the source, TCR beta CDR3 regions were amplified. First-round RT-PCR of the TCR CDR3 relied on the HTBI primer set. TCRdb fed the multiplex PCR reads into MiXCR, producing one record per CDR3 protein. The sample has about 580,000 distinct CDR3 sequences; under 60% are singletons. Source material: peripheral blood or thyroid tissue (not recorded which). These receptors were obtained from a woman in her late teens or twenties with Graves' hyperthyroidism.

V is TRBV27 and J is TRBJ1-3; D is ambiguous. This CDR3 is 14 amino acids long. In germline, CDR1 is MNHEY, CDR2 SMNVEV (reference sequence). V was shortened by 3 bases and J by 4 bases, with 10 bases between the two germline ends. CDR3 sequence: CASSFGVPGNTIYF. CDR3 coding DNA: TGTGCCAGCAGTTTCGGAGTTCCGGGAAACACCATATATTTT.

The V gene is TRBV29-1, the J gene TRBJ2-5, with 9 nucleotides matching TRBD1. The germline V gene has CDR1 SQVTM and CDR2 ANQGSEA. The V and J ends lost 6 bases and 4 bases, in that order; junction bases with no gene match: 9. The length of the CDR3 is 14 residues. CDR3 nucleotide sequence: TGCAGCGTACACACAGGGGACAGGGCAGAGACCCAGTACTTC. Residues: CSVHTGDRAETQYF.

J is TRBJ1-3 and V is TRBV7-2; 7 bases match TRBD1. This CDR3 is built from 15 residues. CDR1 SGHTA and CDR2 FQGNSA come from the germline V gene. V lost 5 bases to trimming and J lost 0 bases; unmatched junction nucleotides: 4. This chain's CDR3 is CASSRRGSSGNTIYF. The CDR3 bases are TGTGCCAGCAGCCGCAGGGGGTCCTCTGGAAACACCATATATTTT. Looking up the rest from reference TRBV7-2 and TRBJ1-3 gives the full variable domain: GAGVSQSPSNKVTEKGKDVELRCDPISGHTALYWYRQSLGQGLEFLIYFQGNSAPDKSGLPSDRFSAERTGGSVSTLTIQRTQQEDSAVYLCASSRRGSSGNTIYFGEGSWLTVV.

In this sample, this clonotype turned up many times. The chain joins TRBV6-6 to TRBJ2-7; 8 bases fit TRBD2. Germline V gene sequence: CDR1 MNHNY, CDR2 SVGAGI (reference sequence). The CDR3 has 14 amino acids. Trimming took 6 bases from V and 1 from J; bases not matched to a gene: 5. CDR3: CASRRRLASYEQYF. DNA of the CDR3: TGTGCCAGCAGACGCCGACTAGCGTCCTACGAGCAGTACTTC.

The rearrangement links TRBV12-3 or TRBV12-4 to TRBJ2-3; D gene uncertain. The CDR3 is 12 residues long. The V end was cut by 4 bases, the J end by 7 bases, with 9 bases between. CDR3 region: CASSWVRNTQYF. CDR3 bases: TGTGCCAGCAGTTGGGTGAGGAATACGCAGTATTTT.

This clonotype was seen at least ten times. The V gene is TRBV20-1, the J gene TRBJ2-7; D possibly uses TRBD1 or TRBD2 (5 bases each). CDR1 is DFQATT, CDR2 SNEGSKA, per germline (reference sequence). V was cut by 2 bases and J by 6 bases, with 8 bases left in between. The CDR3 is made up of 11 amino acids. This chain's CDR3 is CSARWGSEQYF. The CDR3 nucleotides are TGCAGTGCTAGATGGGGGTCCGAGCAGTACTTC.

This clonotype was picked up many times. V usage is TRBV29-1 and J usage is TRBJ2-2; TRBD2 matches 7 bases. The junction had 3 bases not matched to a gene; V was cut back by 2 bases and J by 0 bases. The CDR3 is 15 amino acids. CDR1 and CDR2 from the germline V gene are SQVTM and ANQGSEA. The chain's CDR3 is CSVEMGLSNTGELFF. The CDR3 region has the DNA TGCAGCGTTGAAATGGGACTATCGAACACCGGGGAGCTGTTTTTT.

This clonotype was observed many times. The chain combines TRBV7-9 with TRBJ1-2, with D tentatively TRBD1 (5 bases). The CDR3 has 16 residues. V was trimmed by 4 bases and J by 3 bases, leaving 18 bases between them. The germline CDR1 and CDR2 sequences are SEHNR and FQNEAQ (reference sequence). CDR3 DNA sequence: TGTGCCAGCAGCTCCCCTAGGAGGGGATACGACTATGGCTACACCTTC. Residues: CASSSPRRGYDYGYTF.

As for this clonotype: Sequence at one end of the junction differs from germline and may be a read error. This sequence joins TRBV4-1 and TRBJ1-1; 8 bases are shared with TRBD1. The CDR3 loop spans 15 amino acids. Germline V lookup: CDR1 MGHRA, CDR2 YSYEKL. DNA for the CDR3: TGTGCCAGCAGCCAAGATGGGACAGGCGCTACTGAAGCTTTCTTT. It codes for CASSQDGTGATEAFF.

This chain connects TRBV19 to TRBJ2-3, with D uncertain. The length of the CDR3 is 13 residues. V lost 5 bases and J lost 3, with 9 bases in between. Germline lookup yields CDR1 LNHDA and CDR2 SQIVND (reference sequence). The CDR3 reads CASSPRGTDTQYF. For the CDR3, the DNA is TGTGCCAGTAGTCCACGTGGAACAGATACGCAGTATTTT. The entire variable domain, with the rest obtained from reference TRBV19 and TRBJ2-3, is as follows: DGGITQSPKYLFRKEGQNVTLSCEQNLNHDAMYWYRQDPGQGLRLIYYSQIVNDFQKGDIAEGYSVSREKKESFPLTVTSAQKNPTAFYLCASSPRGTDTQYFGPGTRLTVL.

V is TRBV11-2 and J is TRBJ1-5; D gene unclear. Germline CDR1 and CDR2: SGHAT and FQNNGV. There are 13 residues in the CDR3. The V and J ends lost 5 bases and 3 bases respectively, with 8 bases between them. The CDR3: CASSPGNNQPQHF. In nucleotides, the CDR3 is TGTGCCAGCAGCCCCGGGAACAATCAGCCCCAGCATTTT.

The chain employs TRBV20-1 and TRBJ1-1; 9 bases are a match to TRBD1. The germline CDR1 and CDR2 sequences are DFQATT and SNEGSKA (reference sequence). The CDR3 sequence is 13 residues long. J gave up 3 bases and V 6 bases, and 5 bases lay outside the gene matches. CDR3 nucleotides: TGCAGTGCCGGGGGGACAGGGCACACTGAAGCTTTCTTT. Translated: CSAGGTGHTEAFF.

By share, this clonotype counts as medium-sized (0.01 to 0.1%). This sequence joins TRBV7-2 and TRBJ1-1; the D is unclear. The CDR3 is 13 residues long. Deletions cut 5 bases from V and 12 bases from J, with 19 bases between. Germline lookup yields CDR1 SGHTA and CDR2 FQGNSA. The CDR3 loop is CASSKSGTVGTFF. The CDR3 region has the DNA TGTGCCAGCAGCAAATCCGGCACCGTTGGTACTTTCTTT.

This clonotype has just a few counts. The genes are TRBV27 and TRBJ2-7; 11 positions match TRBD2. Unmatched junction bases numbered 5, after V lost 3 bases and J lost 7 bases. The CDR3 contains 14 residues. The germline V gene encodes CDR1 MNHEY and CDR2 SMNVEV (reference sequence). CDR3: CASSLIAGGPEQYF. The DNA for the CDR3 is TGTGCCAGCAGTTTGATAGCGGGAGGGCCTGAGCAGTACTTC.

At least ten counts were recorded for this clonotype. The chain recombines TRBV9 with TRBJ2-5; the D is unclear. V shed 4 bases and J shed 5 bases, with 12 bases lying between them. Germline V gene sequence: CDR1 SGDLS, CDR2 YYNGEE. This CDR3 has 13 residues. CDR3 DNA sequence: TGTGCCAGCAGCCCGAGACATCGCGAGACCCAGTACTTC. Translated: CASSPRHRETQYF. The full variable domain, rest sourced from reference TRBV9 and TRBJ2-5, is DSGVTQTPKHLITATGQRVTLRCSPRSGDLSVYWYQQSLDQGLQFLIQYYNGEERAKGNILERFSAQQFPDLHSELNLSSLELGDSALYFCASSPRHRETQYFGPGTRLLVL.